The following is a T cell receptor (beta chain) sequence with its context. Its antigen is as yet unknown. The CDR3 covers 15 residues. The V gene end was trimmed by 1 base and the J gene end by 3 bases; junction bases not matched to a gene: 6. The germline CDR1 and CDR2 sequences are SGDLS and YYNGEE. This specimen belongs to a study of cytomegalovirus exposure and HLA in healthy donors. General study points: Data from an earlier analysis indicated that most TCR beta V segments were productive either about 87% or about 30% of the time. In a later analysis, TCR association rates varied by HLA locus: DRB1 most, HLA-C fewest.

It was with 60 Vbeta and 13 Jbeta primers that the PCR ran. Clones were read by immunoSEQ multiplex PCR, and TCRdb kept only the in-frame ones, dropping some. Across 100,000 to 150,000 clones, the top ten clones capture 1.5% to 2% of the sample. This receptor was taken from a woman aged 35 to 49 in good health and CMV-seropositive. The sequenced sample was PBMCs. The chain combines TRBV9 with TRBJ2-7; 8 nucleotides line up with TRBD1. The chain's CDR3 is CASSVRAGGSYEQYF. The CDR3 DNA sequence: TGTGCCAGCAGCGTAAGGGCAGGGGGCAGCTACGAGCAGTACTTC.